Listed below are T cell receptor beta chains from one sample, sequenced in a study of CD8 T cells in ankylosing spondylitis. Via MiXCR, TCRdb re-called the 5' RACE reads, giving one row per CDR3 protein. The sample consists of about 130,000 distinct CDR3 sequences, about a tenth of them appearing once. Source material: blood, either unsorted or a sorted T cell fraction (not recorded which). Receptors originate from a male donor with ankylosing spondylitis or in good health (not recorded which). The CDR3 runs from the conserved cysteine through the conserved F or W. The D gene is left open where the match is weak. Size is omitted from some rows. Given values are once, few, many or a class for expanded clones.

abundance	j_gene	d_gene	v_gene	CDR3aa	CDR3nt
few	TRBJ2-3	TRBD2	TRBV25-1	CASSDPRGLGSTDTQYF	TGTGCCAGCAGTGACCCTCGGGGACTAGGGAGCACAGATACGCAGTATTTT
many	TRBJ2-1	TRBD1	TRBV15	CATSRDRGFREQFF	TGTGCCACCAGCAGGGACAGGGGATTTCGTGAGCAGTTCTTC
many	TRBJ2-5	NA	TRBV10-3	CAISELEMVRETQYF	TGTGCCATCAGTGAGCTAGAGATGGTTAGGGAGACCCAGTACTTC
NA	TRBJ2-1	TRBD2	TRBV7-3	CASSLAGWSNEQFF	TGTGCCAGCAGCCTAGCGGGTTGGAGCAATGAGCAGTTCTTC
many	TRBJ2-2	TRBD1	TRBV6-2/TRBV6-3	CASSYWRKGQATGELFF	TGTGCCAGCAGTTACTGGCGGAAGGGACAGGCGACCGGGGAGCTGTTTTTT
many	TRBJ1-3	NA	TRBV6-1	CASLTGYSGNTIYF	TGTGCCAGCTTAACAGGGTACTCTGGAAACACCATATATTTT
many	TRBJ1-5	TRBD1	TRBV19	CASSPTGTGANQPQHF	TGTGCCAGTAGTCCAACCGGGACAGGTGCCAATCAGCCCCAGCATTTT
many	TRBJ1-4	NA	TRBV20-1	CSARVRRATNEKLFF	TGCAGTGCTAGAGTCAGAAGGGCAACTAATGAAAAACTGTTTTTT
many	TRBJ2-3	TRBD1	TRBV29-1	CSVGTGITDTQYF	TGCAGCGTGGGGACAGGGATTACAGATACGCAGTATTTT
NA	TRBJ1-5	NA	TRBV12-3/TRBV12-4	CASSLTPGQPQHF	TGTGCCAGCAGTTTAACCCCGGGGCAGCCCCAGCATTTT
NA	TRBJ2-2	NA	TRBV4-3	CASSQELGARVGELFF	TGCGCCAGCAGCCAAGAACTGGGGGCAAGGGTCGGGGAGCTGTTTTTT
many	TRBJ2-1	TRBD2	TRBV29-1	CSVAGLVFDEQFF	TGCAGCGTTGCTGGACTAGTATTCGATGAGCAGTTCTTC
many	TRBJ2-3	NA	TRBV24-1	CATSDPTVSMAQYF	TGTGCCACCAGTGATCCGACTGTGTCTATGGCGCAGTATTTT
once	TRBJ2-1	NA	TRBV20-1	CSASEAGVNEQFF	TGCAGTGCTAGCGAGGCAGGGGTGAATGAGCAGTTCTTC
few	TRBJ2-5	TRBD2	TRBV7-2	CASSLYSGPQEETQYF	TGTGCCAGCAGCTTATATAGCGGGCCTCAGGAAGAGACCCAGTACTTC
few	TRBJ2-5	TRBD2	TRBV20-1	CSASMRETLTETQYF	TGCAGTGCTAGTATGCGGGAGACATTGACGGAGACCCAGTACTTC
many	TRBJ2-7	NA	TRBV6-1	CASSHSDTETYEQYF	TGTGCCAGCAGCCATTCAGATACGGAAACCTACGAGCAGTACTTC
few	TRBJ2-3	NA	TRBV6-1	CASKGLGGTDTQYF	TGTGCCAGCAAAGGGCTAGGGGGCACAGATACGCAGTATTTT
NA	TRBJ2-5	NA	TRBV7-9	CASSLALEAQETQYF	TGTGCCAGCAGCTTAGCGTTAGAGGCACAAGAGACCCAGTACTTC
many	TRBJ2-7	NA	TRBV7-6	CASSGTDFYEQYF	TGTGCCAGCAGCGGGACGGACTTCTACGAGCAGTACTTC
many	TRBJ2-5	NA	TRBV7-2	CASTTLAGQKETQYF	TGTGCCAGCACCACACTTGCCGGGCAGAAAGAGACCCAGTACTTC
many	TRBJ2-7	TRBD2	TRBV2	CASRDLAGVYEQYF	TGTGCCAGCAGGGACCTAGCGGGGGTTTACGAGCAGTACTTC
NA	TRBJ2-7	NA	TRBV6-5	CASSSGGGSSYEQYF	TGTGCCAGCAGTTCTGGCGGCGGCAGCTCCTACGAGCAGTACTTC
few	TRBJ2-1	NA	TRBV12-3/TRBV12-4	CASSPSRADNEQFF	TGTGCCAGCAGCCCCAGTAGGGCAGACAATGAGCAGTTCTTC
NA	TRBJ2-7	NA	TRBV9	CASSVSLISYEQYF	TGTGCCAGCAGCGTATCGTTGATCTCCTACGAGCAGTACTTC
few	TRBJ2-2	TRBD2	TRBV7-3	CASSLGSGKVGELFF	TGTGCCAGCAGCTTAGGTAGCGGGAAAGTCGGGGAGCTGTTTTTT
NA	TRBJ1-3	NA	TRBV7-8	CASSLGTGGNTIYF	TGTGCCAGCAGCTTAGGAACAGGAGGAAACACCATATATTTT
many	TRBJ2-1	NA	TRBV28	CASSYLRRDYNEQFF	TGTGCCAGCAGTTATCTCAGGCGGGACTACAATGAGCAGTTCTTC
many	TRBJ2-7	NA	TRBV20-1	CSASESRKYEQYF	TGCAGTGCTAGCGAGAGCCGAAAATACGAGCAGTACTTC
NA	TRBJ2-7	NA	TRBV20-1	CSANERGLSYEQYF	TGCAGTGCGAACGAACGGGGCCTCTCCTACGAGCAGTACTTC
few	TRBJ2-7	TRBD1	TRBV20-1	CSATGTGLPAYEQYF	TGCAGTGCTACCGGGACAGGGCTTCCCGCCTACGAGCAGTACTTC
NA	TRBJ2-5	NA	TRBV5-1	CASSDMGTQYF	TGCGCCAGCAGTGATATGGGGACCCAGTACTTC
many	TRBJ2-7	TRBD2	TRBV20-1	CSAGPSGSFSEQYF	TGCAGTGCGGGTCCTAGCGGGAGTTTTTCCGAGCAGTACTTC
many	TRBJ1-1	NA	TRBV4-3	CASSQGRRGLNTEAFF	TGCGCCAGCAGCCAAGGCCGACGGGGGCTGAACACTGAAGCTTTCTTT
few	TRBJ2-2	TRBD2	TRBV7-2	CASSFAGGNTGELFF	TGTGCCAGCAGCTTTGCGGGAGGGAACACCGGGGAGCTGTTTTTT
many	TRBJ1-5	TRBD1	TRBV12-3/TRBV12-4	CASSFVTGNQPQHF	TGTGCCAGCAGTTTTGTGACAGGGAATCAGCCCCAGCATTTT
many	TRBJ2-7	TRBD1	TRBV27	CASSLRDRVGEQYF	TGTGCCAGCAGTTTACGGGACAGGGTGGGCGAGCAGTACTTC
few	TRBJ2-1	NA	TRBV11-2	CASSWAGLSAYNEQFF	TGTGCCAGCAGCTGGGCTGGGCTTAGCGCCTACAATGAGCAGTTCTTC
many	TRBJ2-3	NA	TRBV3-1	CASSQDIGSYTDTQYF	TGTGCCAGCAGCCAAGATATCGGCAGCTACACAGATACGCAGTATTTT
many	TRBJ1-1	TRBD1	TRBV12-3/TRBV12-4	CASSLAGQGGITEAFF	TGTGCCAGCAGTTTAGCGGGACAGGGAGGAATCACTGAAGCTTTCTTT
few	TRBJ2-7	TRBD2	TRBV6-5	CASSYGTSGSYEQYF	TGTGCCAGCAGTTACGGGACTAGCGGGAGCTACGAGCAGTACTTC
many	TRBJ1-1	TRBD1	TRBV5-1	CASSWGDSDRGAFF	TGCGCCAGCAGCTGGGGGGACTCCGACAGGGGCGCTTTCTTT
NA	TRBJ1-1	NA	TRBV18	CASSPRGGTEAFF	TGTGCCAGCTCACCACGGGGTGGCACTGAAGCTTTCTTT
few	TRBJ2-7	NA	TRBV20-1	CSASDMYAYEQYF	TGCAGTGCTTCTGACATGTACGCCTACGAGCAGTACTTC
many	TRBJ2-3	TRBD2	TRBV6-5	CASRPGGVSTDTQYF	TGTGCCAGCAGACCTGGGGGGGTGAGCACAGATACGCAGTATTTT
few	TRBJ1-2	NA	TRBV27	CASTSGEGLAGYTF	TGTGCCAGCACCTCAGGGGAGGGGCTGGCTGGCTACACCTTC
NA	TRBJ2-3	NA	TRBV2	CASSIPSLRSGVTDTQYF	TGTGCCAGCAGTATTCCCTCTCTAAGGTCAGGGGTCACAGATACGCAGTATTTT
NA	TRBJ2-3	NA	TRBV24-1	CATSDFEISKGSGPDTQYF	TGTGCCACCAGTGATTTCGAAATTTCTAAGGGTTCAGGGCCAGATACGCAGTATTTT